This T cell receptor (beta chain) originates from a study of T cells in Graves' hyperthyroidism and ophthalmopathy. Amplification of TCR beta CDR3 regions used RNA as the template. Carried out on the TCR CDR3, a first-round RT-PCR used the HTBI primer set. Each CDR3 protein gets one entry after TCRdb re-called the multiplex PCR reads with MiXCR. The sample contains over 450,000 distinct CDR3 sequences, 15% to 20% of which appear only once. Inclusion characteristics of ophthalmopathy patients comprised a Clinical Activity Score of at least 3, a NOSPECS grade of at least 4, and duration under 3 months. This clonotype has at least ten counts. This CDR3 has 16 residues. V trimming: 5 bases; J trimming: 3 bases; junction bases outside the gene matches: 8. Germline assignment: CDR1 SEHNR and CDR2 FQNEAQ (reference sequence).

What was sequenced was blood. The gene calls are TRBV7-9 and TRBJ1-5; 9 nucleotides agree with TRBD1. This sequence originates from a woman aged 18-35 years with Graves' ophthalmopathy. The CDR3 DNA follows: TGTGCCAGCAGCCCGACAGGGGGTTCGGTCAATCAGCCCCAGCATTTT. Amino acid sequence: CASSPTGGSVNQPQHF. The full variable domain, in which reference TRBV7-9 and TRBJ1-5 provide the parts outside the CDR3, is DTGVSQNPRHKITKRGQNVTFRCDPISEHNRLYWYRQTLGQGPEFLTYFQNEAQLEKSRLLSDRFSAERPKGSFSTLEIQRTEQGDSAMYLCASSPTGGSVNQPQHFGDGTRLSIL.